This T cell receptor (beta chain) was identified in a study of cytomegalovirus exposure and HLA in healthy donors. Study in general: A later analysis reported the roughly 120 validation repertoires used the same platform as the approximately 650 first-cohort repertoires. Findings and limits, study-wide: Investigators reported 150 to 200 TCR beta chains as tied to cytomegalovirus.

Assay used: immunoSEQ multiplex PCR; TCRdb lists only in-frame clones, some missing. The table has about 340,000 clones, approximately 90% seen once. This CDR3 has 16 residues. In germline, CDR1 is LNHNV, CDR2 YYDKDF (reference sequence). V dropped 4 bases and J dropped 3 bases, with 18 bases sitting between them. The donors formed part of the roughly 110-subject validation cohort, distinct from the approximately 670-subject first cohort. This clone was seen a few times. Its antigen is still unknown. V gene TRBV15 combines with J gene TRBJ1-2; no firm D call. The origin of this receptor is a woman under 30 in good health and CMV-seronegative. Sequenced sample: PBMCs. The CDR3 region is CATSNPWRGTDYGYTF. DNA for the CDR3: TGTGCCACCAGCAATCCTTGGCGGGGTACGGACTATGGCTACACCTTC.